This passage covers 30 T cell receptor beta chains from one sample sequenced in a study of spatial heterogeneity in lung cancer. The time point is: sample taken at primary tumor resection. TCRdb re-derived calls from the 5' RACE reads in MiXCR, one entry per CDR3 protein. This table has 20,000 to 25,000 distinct CDR3 sequences, approximately 6.2% appearing once. This specimen consisted of PBMCs, obtained at surgery. The receptors were gathered from a male donor with early-stage non-small cell lung cancer.

This clonotype was detected ten times or more. This rearrangement joins TRBV6-2 or TRBV6-3 to TRBJ2-7; the match to TRBD2 covers 8 bases. J was trimmed by 2 bases and V by 2 bases; bases with no gene match: 5. Germline values: CDR1 MNHEY, CDR2 SVGEGT. This CDR3 comprises 15 residues. CDR3 sequence reads: CASSYGPGGAYEQYF. The CDR3 region has the DNA TGTGCCAGCAGTTACGGACCGGGAGGGGCCTACGAGCAGTACTTC.

This clonotype has ten or more counts. This chain joins TRBV6-2 or TRBV6-3 and TRBJ2-1, with TRBD1 matching over 12 bases. The germline gives CDR1 MNHEY, CDR2 SVGEGT. J was trimmed by 3 bases and V by 3 bases; bases with no gene match: 6. The CDR3 runs 17 residues. The CDR3 spells CASSYGGTGGRYNEQFF. In DNA, the CDR3 is TGTGCCAGCAGTTATGGAGGGACAGGGGGCCGCTACAATGAGCAGTTCTTC.

This clonotype was counted many times. This chain joins TRBV6-1 and TRBJ2-5, with D tentatively TRBD2 (5 bases). V was clipped by 8 bases and J by 5 bases, with 9 bases between them. CDR3 length equals 11 residues. Germline-derived CDR1 and CDR2 are MNHNS and SASEGT. The CDR3: CASRGWETQYF. The CDR3 nucleotides read TGTGCCAGCCGGGGATGGGAGACCCAGTACTTC.

The V and J genes are TRBV12-3 or TRBV12-4 and TRBJ1-1, with 7 bases aligning to TRBD1. V was clipped by 6 bases and J by 4 bases; unmatched bases: 11. There are 15 residues in the CDR3. The CDR3 DNA follows: TGTGCCAGCAGCCGAGCGACAGGGTTTGGCACTGAAGCTTTCTTT. Translating gives CASSRATGFGTEAFF.

In the case of this clonotype: Just one base apart from a much larger clone, this may be a read error. The rearrangement links TRBV19 to TRBJ1-6; D unresolved. CDR3 length: 15 amino acids. The germline V gene encodes CDR1 LNHDA and CDR2 SQIVND (reference sequence). Trimming removed 4 bases at V and 6 bases at J, with 13 bases between. CDR3 sequence: CASSTSAGSNSPLHF. The CDR3 DNA is TGTGCCAGTAGTACCTCGGCAGGATCTAATTCACCCCTCCACTTT.

This clonotype was observed at least ten times. CDR3 loop: CASSSKTSGGTRETQYF. The CDR3 DNA follows: TGTGCCAGCAGCTCAAAGACTAGCGGGGGGACGAGGGAGACCCAGTACTTC. The J gene is TRBJ2-5, the V gene TRBV7-2; 13 bases map to TRBD2. After removal of 4 bases from V and 5 bases from J, the junction contained 10 bases not matched to a gene. Germline CDR1 is SGHTA and CDR2 is FQGNSA. This CDR3 comprises 17 residues.

This clonotype was recorded at least ten times. This rearrangement joins TRBV7-8 to TRBJ2-5; 11 bases agree with TRBD1. CDR1 and CDR2 from the germline V gene are SGHVS and FQNEAQ. The V and J ends lost 5 bases and 3 bases, in that order; junction bases with no gene match: 2. The CDR3 has 14 amino acids. The CDR3 region has the DNA TGTGCCAGCAGCCCGGGACAGGGGGAAGAGACCCAGTACTTC. It yields the protein CASSPGQGEETQYF.

This clonotype showed up just a few times. Just one base apart from a much larger clone, this may be a read error. The chain links TRBV5-1 to TRBJ1-1, with a weak D call TRBD1 (5 bases). The CDR3 has 16 residues. Germline V CDR1 and CDR2: SGHRS, YFSETQ. CDR3 region: CTSSLGDRTMNTEAFF. CDR3 sequence (DNA): TGCACCAGCAGCTTGGGGGACCGTACCATGAACACTGAAGCTTTCTTT.

In its sample, this clonotype was seen many times. At one boundary the junction diverges from the germline segment, which might be a read error. V usage is TRBV6-2 or TRBV6-3 and J usage is TRBJ2-7, with D unclear. CDR1 is MNHEY, CDR2 SVGEGT, per germline. The CDR3 runs to 11 residues. The CDR3 reads CASSWTYGQYF. The CDR3 nucleotides read TGTGCCAGCAGTTGGACGTACGGGCAGTACTTC.

V is TRBV28 and J is TRBJ2-7, with 9 bases that match TRBD1. V lost 5 bases and J lost 0; bases outside the gene matches: 11. Germline V lookup: CDR1 MDHEN, CDR2 SYDVKM. The CDR3 consists of 17 residues. The CDR3 nucleotides are TGTGCCAGCAGTCTCGACAGGGGGTTTTTAAGCTCCTACGAGCAGTACTTC. This encodes CASSLDRGFLSSYEQYF.

This clonotype has more than one count but fewer than ten. The chain uses TRBV20-1 and TRBJ2-1; TRBD1 matches 7 bases. Germline-derived CDR1 and CDR2 are DFQATT and SNEGSKA (reference sequence). There are 14 residues in the CDR3. CDR3 loop: CSSRDSSSYNEQFF. The CDR3 DNA follows: TGCAGCTCCAGGGACAGCAGCTCCTACAATGAGCAGTTCTTC.

There are a few counts of this clonotype. The chain couples TRBV19 to TRBJ2-1; no firm D call. CDR1 is LNHDA and CDR2 is SQIVND in the germline V gene (reference sequence). V lost 6 bases to trimming and J lost 9 bases, with 21 bases between them. The CDR3 loop spans 15 amino acids. The CDR3 spells CASSDRAQGFPEQFF. Here the CDR3 DNA reads TGTGCCAGTAGCGACCGGGCCCAAGGTTTCCCTGAGCAGTTCTTC.

In its sample, this clonotype ranks as medium-sized. The chain carries TRBV12-3 or TRBV12-4 and TRBJ2-2; D might be TRBD1 or TRBD2, each matching 5 bases. Deletions cut 5 bases from V and 0 bases from J, with 10 bases between. The CDR3 is 15 residues long. In nucleotides, the CDR3 is TGTGCCAGCAGTCAGGGACCCCCGAACACCGGGGAGCTGTTTTTT. Translation gives CASSQGPPNTGELFF.

This clonotype was picked up many times. This chain links TRBV20-1 with TRBJ2-7; 9 positions agree with TRBD2. The CDR3 spans 17 residues. The junction had 13 bases not matched to a gene; V was cut back by 4 bases and J by 0 bases. Germline assignment: CDR1 DFQATT and CDR2 SNEGSKA (reference sequence). Here the CDR3 DNA reads TGCAGTGCTACCGAAAGTTGGACTAGCGTAATCTCCTACGAGCAGTACTTC. Translated, it gives CSATESWTSVISYEQYF.

The table lists this clonotype with a few counts. This chain joins TRBV5-5 and TRBJ2-1, with 11 positions matching TRBD2. Germline assignment: CDR1 SGHKS and CDR2 YYEKEE (reference sequence). This CDR3 spans 17 amino acids. With 4 bases clipped from V and 10 bases from J, the junction kept 16 bases outside the gene matches. Here the CDR3 reads CASSHRLLAGGNVEQFF. The CDR3 DNA reads as TGTGCCAGCAGCCATCGACTCCTAGCGGGGGGAAACGTGGAGCAGTTCTTC.

This clonotype was seen repeatedly, ten times or more. The rearrangement joins TRBV7-2 to TRBJ1-1; D not resolved. CDR3 length: 13 residues. V was clipped by 4 bases and J by 2 bases, with 8 bases between them. Germline V gives CDR1 SGHTA, CDR2 FQGNSA. In DNA, the CDR3 is TGTGCCAGCAGCTCAATGGAAAACACTGAAGCTTTCTTT. It encodes CASSSMENTEAFF.

At least ten counts were recorded for this clonotype. J is TRBJ2-2 and V is TRBV27; D ambiguous. The germline V gene has CDR1 MNHEY and CDR2 SMNVEV (reference sequence). The V and J ends lost 6 bases and 6 bases respectively, with 14 bases between them. This CDR3 contains 14 residues. CDR3 bases: TGTGCCAGCAGCCTAGTTTCTCGGTCCGGGGAGCTGTTTTTT. Translating gives CASSLVSRSGELFF.

At least ten counts were recorded for this clonotype. The chain carries TRBV6-2 or TRBV6-3 and TRBJ2-1; 8 nucleotides agree with TRBD2. V trimming: 7 bases; J trimming: 16 bases; junction bases outside the gene matches: 15. CDR3 size: 13 residues. In germline, CDR1 is MNHEY, CDR2 SVGEGT. CDR3 in DNA: TGTGCCAGCACCCCCAGGGTAGCGGGGATCGAATTCTTC. Translating it yields CASTPRVAGIEFF.

This clonotype was recorded at least ten times. The chain recombines TRBV3-1 with TRBJ1-1; 8 bases align to TRBD1. There are 20 residues in the CDR3. From germline, CDR1 is LGHDT and CDR2 YNNKEL (reference sequence). The V and J ends lost 1 base and 0 bases, in that order; junction bases with no gene match: 16. The CDR3 sequence: CASSQGTRGLDGLVNTEAFF. The CDR3 region has the DNA TGTGCCAGCAGCCAAGGAACCAGGGGGCTTGATGGTTTGGTGAACACTGAAGCTTTCTTT.

This clonotype was observed many times. The chain carries TRBV7-2 and TRBJ2-1; 9 nucleotides line up with TRBD1. Germline loops: CDR1 SGHTA, CDR2 FQGNSA. With V trimmed by 5 bases and J by 6 bases, 11 bases remained unmatched. The CDR3 loop spans 16 amino acids. CDR3 region: CASSPTRGQGGNEQFF. CDR3 DNA: TGTGCCAGCAGCCCTACTCGGGGACAGGGAGGCAATGAGCAGTTCTTC. Based on the CDR3 plus reference TRBV7-2 and TRBJ2-1, the full variable domain is GAGVSQSPSNKVTEKGKDVELRCDPISGHTALYWYRQSLGQGLEFLIYFQGNSAPDKSGLPSDRFSAERTGGSVSTLTIQRTQQEDSAVYLCASSPTRGQGGNEQFFGPGTRLTVL.

This clonotype has at least ten counts. This chain uses TRBV20-1 with TRBJ2-7; D is perhaps TRBD1 (5 bases). Germline values: CDR1 DFQATT, CDR2 SNEGSKA (reference sequence). V was pared by 0 bases and J by 12 bases, with 18 bases between. The CDR3 spans 13 residues. The CDR3 DNA sequence: TGCAGTGCTAGAGATTTGGGCCAGGACAAGGGGTACTTC. Encoded protein: CSARDLGQDKGYF.

This clonotype has ten or more counts. The V call is TRBV11-2, the J call TRBJ2-1; D unclear. The CDR3 sequence is 13 residues long. CDR1 and CDR2 from the germline V gene are SGHAT and FQNNGV. The ends were cut back, 1 base at V and 6 bases at J, with 7 bases in the middle. DNA for the CDR3: TGTGCCAGCAGCTTAGGTCCAGTCAATGAGCAGTTCTTC. Amino acids: CASSLGPVNEQFF.

This clonotype has ten or more counts. V and J are TRBV7-8 and TRBJ1-4; unclear D gene. CDR1 and CDR2 (germline): SGHVS, FQNEAQ. V shed 1 base and J shed 2 bases, with 8 bases lying between them. This CDR3 spans 15 amino acids. The CDR3 region has the DNA TGTGCCAGCAGCTTAGAGTCTTACACTAATGAAAAACTGTTTTTT. It codes for CASSLESYTNEKLFF.

At least ten counts were recorded for this clonotype. The J gene is TRBJ2-6, the V gene TRBV19; D unclear. CDR3 length: 14 residues. CDR1 and CDR2 from the germline V gene are LNHDA and SQIVND (reference sequence). The germline V and J ends were trimmed by 6 bases and 2 bases, with 8 bases remaining between them. CDR3 sequence reads: CASRQQPGANVLTF. The CDR3 DNA reads TGTGCCAGTAGACAGCAACCTGGGGCCAACGTCCTGACTTTC. Using reference TRBV19 and TRBJ2-6 for the parts outside the CDR3, the full variable domain is DGGITQSPKYLFRKEGQNVTLSCEQNLNHDAMYWYRQDPGQGLRLIYYSQIVNDFQKGDIAEGYSVSREKKESFPLTVTSAQKNPTAFYLCASRQQPGANVLTFGAGSRLTVL.

The V call is TRBV4-3, the J call TRBJ2-7; 7 positions match TRBD2. The CDR3 is 15 residues long. After removal of 4 bases from V and 0 bases from J, the junction contained 6 bases not matched to a gene. Germline V lookup: CDR1 LGHNA, CDR2 YSLEER. CDR3 coding DNA: TGCGCCAGCAGCCTCGGCGGCGGGAGCTCCTACGAGCAGTACTTC. Translation gives CASSLGGGSSYEQYF.

For this clonotype: Lacking the conserved final phenylalanine or tryptophan, this CDR3 likely reflects a read error. The V and J genes are TRBV12-3 or TRBV12-4 and TRBJ1-5; D may be TRBD1 (5 bases). Trimming cost V 6 bases and J 6 bases, with 12 bases left between them. This CDR3 has 13 amino acids. This CDR3 reads CASSPGLVQPQHS. The CDR3 region has the DNA TGTGCCAGCAGCCCAGGGTTGGTTCAGCCCCAGCATTCT.

The sample holds many counts of this clonotype. V and J are TRBV18 and TRBJ2-7, with 9 bases identical to TRBD1. The CDR3 contains 16 residues. Trimming took 4 bases from V and 6 from J; bases not matched to a gene: 13. CDR1 KGHSH and CDR2 LQKENI come from the germline V gene. The CDR3 protein is CASSRPGGQGYSEQYF. Written as DNA, the CDR3 is TGTGCCAGCTCACGTCCGGGAGGACAGGGGTACAGCGAGCAGTACTTC. The full variable domain, rest sourced from reference TRBV18 and TRBJ2-7, is NAGVMQNPRHLVRRRGQEARLRCSPMKGHSHVYWYRQLPEEGLKFMVYLQKENIIDESGMPKERFSAEFPKEGPSILRIQQVVRGDSAAYFCASSRPGGQGYSEQYFGPGTRLTVT.

This clonotype has more than one count but fewer than ten. The V gene is TRBV19, the J gene TRBJ2-2; 7 positions match TRBD1. Germline CDR1 and CDR2: LNHDA and SQIVND (reference sequence). Germline trimming cut 5 bases from V and 4 bases from J; bases unmatched to any gene: 4. There are 14 residues in the CDR3. The CDR3 loop reads CASSAGTVTGELFF. CDR3 sequence (DNA): TGTGCCAGTAGTGCCGGGACAGTCACCGGGGAGCTGTTTTTT.

Ten or more counts support this clonotype. This chain uses TRBV6-6 with TRBJ1-1; 7 bases agree with TRBD1. The CDR3 consists of 15 residues. The germline gives CDR1 MNHNY, CDR2 SVGAGI (reference sequence). Trimming took 6 bases from V and 0 from J; bases not matched to a gene: 7. In nucleotides, the CDR3 is TGTGCCAGCAGCACGACAGGGTCCATGAACACTGAAGCTTTCTTT. Translation: CASSTTGSMNTEAFF.

Notes on this clonotype: A read error may be the cause here, since a much bigger clone is one base away. V gene TRBV12-3 or TRBV12-4 combines with J gene TRBJ1-3; D is undetermined. The V end lost 1 base, the J end lost 0 bases, and 10 bases lay between the germline ends. CDR3 length: 16 amino acids. In DNA form, the CDR3 reads TGTGCCAGCAGTTTAGTGGCCGTGAGCTCTGGAAACACCATATATTTT. Protein sequence: CASSLVAVSSGNTIYF.